This entry lists 32 T cell receptor beta chains sequenced from one sample in a study of T cell repertoires in cytomegalovirus infection. The antigens for these receptors are not known. MiXCR was run by TCRdb on the reads, yielding one entry per CDR3 protein. The profile covers 700,000 to 850,000 distinct CDR3 sequences, with 32% appearing a single time and 9.5% to 15% taken by the ten largest. The sequencing used cultured CD8+ T cells from PBMCs, collected from culture after CMV antigen stimulation. These receptors all come from a human donor in good health (CMV status not recorded). Some clones in this sample may be carry-over from other donors' samples.

A note on this clonotype: The germline gene is not matched at one end of the junction; a read error may be the cause. V usage is TRBV6-6 and J usage is TRBJ2-3; 10 bases fit TRBD2. CDR3 length: 17 amino acids. CDR1 and CDR2 from the germline V gene are MNHNY and SVGAGI (reference sequence). CDR3 bases: TGTGCCAGCAGTTACCCCGTTGCTAGCGGGGGCTCAGATATGCAGTATTTT. This translates into CASSYPVASGGSDMQYF.

This clonotype has a handful of counts. The chain uses TRBV6-6 and TRBJ2-7; 10 bases map to TRBD2. CDR3 size: 17 residues. The germline V gene encodes CDR1 MNHNY and CDR2 SVGAGI (reference sequence). V lost 0 bases to trimming and J lost 3 bases; unmatched junction nucleotides: 8. The CDR3 region has the DNA TGTGCCAGCAGTTACTCGGTACTAGCGGGGCGAGACTACGAGCAGTACGTC. This translates into CASSYSVLAGRDYEQYV.

This clonotype came up a few times. The V call is TRBV7-9, the J call TRBJ2-7, with 7 bases identical to TRBD1. The CDR3 is made up of 16 amino acids. CDR1 is SEHNR and CDR2 is FQNEAQ in the germline V gene (reference sequence). With 0 bases clipped from V and 8 bases from J, the junction kept 13 bases outside the gene matches. CDR3 region: CASSLAGIEGARKQYF. In DNA form, the CDR3 reads TGTGCCAGCAGCTTAGCCGGAATCGAGGGGGCGCGAAAGCAGTACTTC.

This clonotype was picked up many times. The chain recombines TRBV7-2 with TRBJ1-5; D perhaps matches TRBD1 (5 bases). The CDR3 is 15 residues long. V was cut by 4 bases and J by 2 bases, with 12 bases left in between. Germline CDR1 and CDR2: SGHTA and FQGNSA. CDR3 protein: CASSWDSGGNQPQHF. In DNA, the CDR3 is TGTGCCAGCAGCTGGGACTCTGGGGGCAATCAGCCCCAGCATTTT.

This clonotype was seen ten or more times. A read error may produce the germline difference seen at one junction end. The chain recombines TRBV4-1 with TRBJ2-1, with D possibly matching TRBD1 (6 bases). CDR3 length: 12 amino acids. Germline V gene sequence: CDR1 MGHRA, CDR2 YSYEKL. The CDR3, as DNA: TGTGCCAGCAGCCAGGGGTACAATGAGCAGTTCTTC. Translation gives CASSQGYNEQFF.

As regards this clonotype: A read error may explain this, as a much larger clone is one base away. The CDR3 DNA reads as TGTACCAGCAGCAGGACAGGGGTAAAGGGCTACACCTTC. This sequence encodes CTSSRTGVKGYTF. This sequence joins TRBV12-3 or TRBV12-4 and TRBJ1-2; TRBD1 matches 9 bases. The CDR3 covers 13 residues.

This chain links TRBV6-5 with TRBJ1-6, with D perhaps matching TRBD1 (5 bases). Germline V gene lookup returns CDR1 MNHEY and CDR2 SVGAGI. The CDR3 spans 13 residues. The V end was cut by 7 bases, the J end by 8 bases, with 12 bases between. The CDR3 DNA sequence: TGTGCCAGCACCCAGGGCTTCGATTCACCCCTCCACTTT. Its protein product is CASTQGFDSPLHF.

This chain joins TRBV7-9 and TRBJ2-7, with D perhaps assigned TRBD1 or TRBD2 (5 bases each). Germline V gene lookup returns CDR1 SEHNR and CDR2 FQNEAQ (reference sequence). V was shortened by 8 bases and J by 7 bases, with 15 bases between the two germline ends. The CDR3 extends over 12 amino acids. CDR3 sequence (DNA): TGTGCCAGCGGGTTTGGGACGATAGAGCAGTACTTC. It translates to CASGFGTIEQYF.

This clonotype was seen more than once but under ten times. CDR3 loop: CASSLASSGGPFLLSTDTQYF. CDR3 DNA: TGTGCCAGCAGCTTAGCGTCTAGCGGGGGGCCCTTTCTCCTCAGCACAGATACGCAGTATTTT. This chain uses TRBV7-4 with TRBJ2-3; 11 bases are a match to TRBD2. This CDR3 has 21 amino acids. Germline values: CDR1 SGHVT, CDR2 SQSDAQ. V shed 0 bases and J 0 bases; nucleotides not matched to a gene: 14.

This chain links TRBV6-1 with TRBJ1-5; 7 bases line up with TRBD1. The length of the CDR3 is 16 residues. V dropped 11 bases and J dropped 5; count of bases not matched to a gene: 18. Per the germline V gene, CDR1 is MNHNS and CDR2 is SASEGT. CDR3 amino acids: CALEGRGQFEYQPQHF. Written as DNA, the CDR3 is TGTGCCCTCGAGGGGAGGGGACAGTTTGAGTATCAGCCCCAGCATTTT.

The rearrangement links TRBV15 to TRBJ2-7, with D perhaps matching TRBD1 or TRBD2 (6 bases each). V was clipped by 1 base and J by 6 bases, with 19 bases between them. The germline V gene has CDR1 LNHNV and CDR2 YYDKDF (reference sequence). This CDR3 spans 16 amino acids. CDR3 in DNA: TGTGCCACCAGCAGAGTCAGGGACTCCCTCAGGGGCGAGCAGTACGTC. It yields the protein CATSRVRDSLRGEQYV.

The chain joins TRBV6-5 to TRBJ2-3, with 8 bases identical to TRBD2. Losses at the gene ends were 0 bases for V and 5 bases for J; bases not matched to a gene: 7. Germline loops: CDR1 MNHEY, CDR2 SVGAGI. CDR3 length: 16 residues. The CDR3 reads CASSYSGGGLVDTQYF. The CDR3 DNA reads TGTGCCAGCAGTTACTCTGGCGGGGGGTTGGTAGATACGCAGTATTTT.

The chain uses TRBV6-8 and TRBJ2-6; the D is unclear. This CDR3 comprises 17 residues. V gave up 6 bases and J gave up 0 bases, with 15 bases separating them. Germline loops: CDR1 MNHGY, CDR2 SAAAGT. CDR3 nucleotide sequence: TGTGCCAGCAGCCCCGAAGGGTCCCCCTCTGGGGCCAACGTCCTGACTTTC. Translation gives CASSPEGSPSGANVLTF.

This clonotype was found a few times. The chain is built from TRBV5-1 and TRBJ2-5; D unresolved. The CDR3 is 13 residues long. Germline V CDR1 and CDR2: SGHRS, YFSETQ. The V gene lost 2 bases and the J gene lost 3 bases, with 8 bases spanning the gap. CDR3 sequence reads: CASSFWDKETQYF. CDR3 DNA sequence: TGCGCCAGCAGCTTCTGGGATAAAGAGACCCAGTACTTC.

This chain connects TRBV5-4 to TRBJ1-2, with TRBD1 identical over 10 bases. J gave up 9 bases and V 4 bases, and 9 bases lay outside the gene matches. Germline V gene data show CDR1 as SGHNT and CDR2 as YYREEE (reference sequence). This CDR3 region has 14 residues. The CDR3 coding sequence is TGTGCCAGCAGCAGCCGGGGGACAGGGGATAGCTACACCTTC. This encodes CASSSRGTGDSYTF. Drawing the rest from reference TRBV5-4 and TRBJ1-2, the complete variable domain is ETGVTQSPTHLIKTRGQQVTLRCSSQSGHNTVSWYQQALGQGPQFIFQYYREEENGRGNFPPRFSGLQFPNYSSELNVNALELDDSALYLCASSSRGTGDSYTFGSGTRLTVV.

The chain joins TRBV9 to TRBJ2-5, with 9 positions matching TRBD1. V lost 3 bases and J lost 4; bases outside the gene matches: 10. CDR3 size: 16 residues. The germline V gene has CDR1 SGDLS and CDR2 YYNGEE. The CDR3 bases are TGTGCCAGCAGCGAAGGGACAGGGAATGCGACAGAGACCCAGTACTTC. This encodes CASSEGTGNATETQYF.

Ten or more counts support this clonotype. This CDR3 reads CASSYGQGMNTEAFF. The CDR3 nucleotides read TGTGCCAGCAGTTACGGTCAGGGAATGAACACTGAAGCTTTCTTT. J is TRBJ1-1 and V is TRBV6-5, with a tentative D call TRBD1 (5 bases). The V end was cut by 2 bases, the J end by 0 bases, with 10 bases between. The CDR3 is 15 residues long. Germline V lookup: CDR1 MNHEY, CDR2 SVGAGI.

This chain uses TRBV6-8 with TRBJ1-2; D unresolved. The CDR3 length is 15 residues. Trimming removed 2 bases at V and 4 bases at J, with 14 bases between. Germline CDR1 is MNHGY and CDR2 is SAAAGT. CDR3 protein: CASSYLADTIYGYTF. The CDR3 nucleotides are TGTGCCAGCAGTTACCTCGCTGACACTATCTATGGCTACACCTTC.

The chain recombines TRBV15 with TRBJ2-1; D is ambiguous. The V gene's germline CDR1 is LNHNV and CDR2 YYDKDF (reference sequence). The CDR3 consists of 14 residues. Deletions cut 5 bases from V and 0 bases from J, with 8 bases between. This chain's CDR3 is CATSLARSYNEQFF. The CDR3 DNA reads as TGTGCCACCAGCCTCGCCCGCTCCTACAATGAGCAGTTCTTC.

This clonotype has ten or more counts. This sequence joins TRBV27 and TRBJ1-1, with 7 bases aligning to TRBD1. V gave up 3 bases and J gave up 6 bases; unmatched junction bases: 4. Germline V gives CDR1 MNHEY, CDR2 SMNVEV (reference sequence). The CDR3 is 13 amino acids. CDR3: CASSFDRVSEAFF. The CDR3 bases are TGTGCCAGCAGTTTCGACAGGGTCTCTGAAGCTTTCTTT.

This clonotype showed up many times. This chain connects TRBV6-1 to TRBJ1-5; D uncertain. This CDR3 has 15 amino acids. Trimming pared 3 bases from V and 0 bases from J, leaving 9 bases between. Germline V gives CDR1 MNHNS, CDR2 SASEGT. CDR3 coding DNA: TGTGCCAGCAGTGAGGCAGGCGGTAGCAATCAGCCCCAGCATTTT. Translated, it gives CASSEAGGSNQPQHF.

The CDR3 DNA follows: TGTGCCAGCAGTTTTATTGCGGCGGCCAACTACAATGAGCAGTTCTTC. Protein product: CASSFIAAANYNEQFF. The chain recombines TRBV12-3 or TRBV12-4 with TRBJ2-1; D is ambiguous. This CDR3 contains 16 residues. V lost 3 bases, J lost 3 bases, and 15 bases lay in between.

This clonotype was seen at least ten times. This chain connects TRBV7-2 to TRBJ2-5, with D unresolved. Per germline, CDR1 SGHTA and CDR2 FQGNSA. Trimming removed 1 base at V and 2 bases at J, with 11 bases between. The CDR3 has 15 amino acids. The CDR3 nucleotides read TGTGCCAGCAGCTTAGGTCAAAGGACGCAAGAGACCCAGTACTTC. It translates to CASSLGQRTQETQYF.

The chain couples TRBV7-9 to TRBJ1-5; 7 bases are a match to TRBD1. Germline V gene lookup returns CDR1 SEHNR and CDR2 FQNEAQ (reference sequence). The CDR3 contains 17 residues. Trimming removed 5 bases from V and 3 bases from J; junction bases left unmatched: 13. For the CDR3, the DNA is TGTGCCAGCAGCGCAGGGGGACCGGCGTGGGTCAATCAGCCCCAGCATTTT. Translating it yields CASSAGGPAWVNQPQHF.

The V and J genes are TRBV5-4 and TRBJ2-5; D uncertain. Germline V gene lookup returns CDR1 SGHNT and CDR2 YYREEE (reference sequence). V was clipped by 3 bases and J by 1 base, with 7 bases between them. The CDR3 contains 13 residues. CDR3 DNA sequence: TGTGCCAGCAGCTCCATTGGCCAAGAGACCCAGTACTTC. Protein product: CASSSIGQETQYF.

At least ten counts were recorded for this clonotype. The chain recombines TRBV7-9 with TRBJ1-2, with a possible D match to TRBD1 (5 bases). The V gene's germline CDR1 is SEHNR and CDR2 FQNEAQ (reference sequence). This CDR3 has 16 amino acids. Trimming took off 7 bases at V and 4 bases at J, with 22 bases between the two ends. The CDR3 sequence: CASTTTGTTGVYGYTF. In DNA, the CDR3 is TGTGCCAGCACCACGACCGGTACAACAGGCGTCTATGGCTACACCTTC. Filled out from reference TRBV7-9 and TRBJ1-2, the complete variable domain reads DTGVSQNPRHKITKRGQNVTFRCDPISEHNRLYWYRQTLGQGPEFLTYFQNEAQLEKSRLLSDRFSAERPKGSFSTLEIQRTEQGDSAMYLCASTTTGTTGVYGYTFGSGTRLTVV.

The table lists this clonotype with many counts. In nucleotides, the CDR3 is TGTGCCAGCAGCTTAGGGAGGTGGTCCTATAATTCACCCCTCCACTTT. This encodes CASSLGRWSYNSPLHF. V usage is TRBV7-8 and J usage is TRBJ1-6; D uncertain. Germline CDR1 is SGHVS and CDR2 is FQNEAQ. The CDR3 has 16 residues. Trimming pared 1 base from V and 1 base from J, leaving 8 bases between.

This clonotype showed up many times. The rearrangement uses TRBV19 and TRBJ2-1, with 10 bases lining up with TRBD1. V trimming: 5 bases; J trimming: 4 bases; junction bases outside the gene matches: 14. The CDR3 covers 18 residues. From germline, CDR1 is LNHDA and CDR2 SQIVND (reference sequence). Written as DNA, the CDR3 is TGTGCCAGTAGTCTTCTGAGTCCCTGGACAGGGGGGTACAATGAGCAGTTCTTC. This translates into CASSLLSPWTGGYNEQFF.

J is TRBJ1-5 and V is TRBV27, with no clear D. The CDR3 consists of 15 residues. Germline loops: CDR1 MNHEY, CDR2 SMNVEV (reference sequence). Trimming took 5 bases from V and 5 from J, leaving 16 bases between them. The CDR3 DNA reads as TGTGCCAGCAGTACTTGGACGGATCCTTATCAGCCCCAGCATTTT. Its translation is CASSTWTDPYQPQHF.

The chain employs TRBV6-6 and TRBJ2-3, with 8 bases identical to TRBD2. The CDR3 spans 20 residues. The junction had 19 bases not matched to a gene; V was cut back by 2 bases and J by 3 bases. The germline V gene has CDR1 MNHNY and CDR2 SVGAGI (reference sequence). In DNA form, the CDR3 reads TGTGCCAGCAGTTACCTAGGGTCCAGCGGGGGTCCGCATGGGACAGATACGCAGTATTTT. This codes for CASSYLGSSGGPHGTDTQYF.

This clonotype came up a few times. This sequence joins TRBV28 and TRBJ1-1; a weak D match, TRBD1 (5 bases). V was shortened by 7 bases and J by 3 bases, with 21 bases between the two germline ends. Germline V gene sequence: CDR1 MDHEN, CDR2 SYDVKM. This CDR3 spans 16 amino acids. The CDR3 bases are TGTGCCAGCATTAGAGGGGAATCGGACATCTACACTGAAGCTTTCTTT. Protein product: CASIRGESDIYTEAFF.

V and J are TRBV27 and TRBJ2-1; 15 positions match TRBD2. This CDR3 is 17 amino acids long. Germline V lookup: CDR1 MNHEY, CDR2 SMNVEV (reference sequence). V dropped 7 bases and J dropped 6; count of bases not matched to a gene: 10. The CDR3 sequence: CASNLVGLAGGRNEQFF. The CDR3 region has the DNA TGTGCCAGCAACCTAGTCGGACTAGCGGGGGGGCGCAATGAGCAGTTCTTC.